The clone carrying this T cell receptor beta chain was counted at least ten times. V lost 11 bases and J 4 bases, leaving 19 bases between the germline ends. The CDR3 length is 14 residues. Germline CDR1 is SGHTA and CDR2 is FQGNSA. The source of the sample is a study of T cell repertoires in cytomegalovirus infection. As for the study in general: An indication of both CMV infection and matching HLA type came from public TCR beta signatures.

TCRdb reanalysed the reads using MiXCR and keeps one entry per CDR3 protein. Of approximately 500,000 distinct CDR3 sequences listed, more than 20% were seen once; the top ten hold 13%. The sequence was obtained from a human donor in good health (CMV status not recorded). Some clones in this sample may be carry-over from other donors' samples. Sequencing was done on a sample of PBMCs. This chain joins TRBV7-2 and TRBJ2-3; tentative D call: TRBD2 (6 bases). In DNA form, the CDR3 reads TGTGCCGGCCGGGACGGGAGTGGGTCAGATACGCAGTATTTT. Its translation is CAGRDGSGSDTQYF. Full variable domain (missing parts from reference TRBV7-2 and TRBJ2-3): GAGVSQSPSNKVTEKGKDVELRCDPISGHTALYWYRQSLGQGLEFLIYFQGNSAPDKSGLPSDRFSAERTGGSVSTLTIQRTQQEDSAVYLCAGRDGSGSDTQYFGPGTRLTVL.